This T cell receptor (beta chain) was captured by sequencing in a study of cytomegalovirus exposure and HLA in healthy donors. Broader study findings: Later analysis found that TCR beta chains associated with HLA were more clonally expanded than other, equally common chains. The study designated 150 or so TCR beta chains cytomegalovirus-associated.

This clone was seen only once. As yet, its antigen is unknown. In the PCR, 60 Vbeta and 13 Jbeta primers were used. Repertoires were generated with immunoSEQ multiplex PCR, while TCRdb's copy carries only in-frame clones and drops some. The sample lists about 140,000 clones; around 75% were seen once. The donors gave bone marrow, and they were healthy. This TCR came from a female donor in good health and CMV-seronegative. Sequenced sample: PBMCs.

CDR3 sequence (DNA): TGCGCCAGCACCCCCCGGGGTAGCGGGAGGTACACAGATACGCAGTATTTT. This translates into CASTPRGSGRYTDTQYF. The rearrangement joins TRBV4-1 to TRBJ2-3; TRBD2 agrees at 10 bases. This CDR3 is 17 amino acids long. V gave up 7 bases and J gave up 2 bases; unmatched junction bases: 12. CDR1 and CDR2 (germline): MGHRA, YSYEKL.